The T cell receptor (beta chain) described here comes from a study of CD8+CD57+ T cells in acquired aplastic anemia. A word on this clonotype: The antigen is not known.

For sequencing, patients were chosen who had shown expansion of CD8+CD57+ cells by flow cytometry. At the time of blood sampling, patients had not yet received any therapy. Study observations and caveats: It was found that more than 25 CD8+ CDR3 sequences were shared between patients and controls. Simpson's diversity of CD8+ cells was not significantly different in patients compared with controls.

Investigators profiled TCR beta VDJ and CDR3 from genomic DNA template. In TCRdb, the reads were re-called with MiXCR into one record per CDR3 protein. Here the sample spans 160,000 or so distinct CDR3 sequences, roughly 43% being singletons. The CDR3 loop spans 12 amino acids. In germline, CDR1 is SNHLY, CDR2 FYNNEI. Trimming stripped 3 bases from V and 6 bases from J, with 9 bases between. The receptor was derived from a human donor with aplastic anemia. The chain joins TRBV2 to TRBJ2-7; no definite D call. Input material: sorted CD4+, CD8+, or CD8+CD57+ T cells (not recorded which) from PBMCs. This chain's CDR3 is CASSEYDPEQYF. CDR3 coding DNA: TGTGCCAGCAGTGAGTATGATCCCGAGCAGTACTTC.